A selection of T cell receptor beta chains follows, all from one sample in a study of blood T cell repertoires in COVID-19. Assay: immunoSEQ multiplex PCR; the TCRdb copy retains only in-frame clones and omits some. This table holds about 210,000 clones, about 83% found once. Sequencing was performed on peripheral blood. These receptors came from a woman in her forties or fifties with acute or convalescent COVID-19. Both conserved end residues are part of each CDR3. Fields, in order: clone size, CDR3 length, D gene, J gene, V gene, CDR3 protein, CDR3 DNA. D genes are given only for firm matches. Size is omitted from some rows. Given values are once, few, many or a class for expanded clones.

>NA|18|NA|TRBJ2-3|TRBV9
CASSVGVSGSPSTDTQYF
TGTGCCAGCAGCGTAGGGGTTAGCGGAAGCCCTAGCACAGATACGCAGTATTTT
>NA|15|TRBD1|TRBJ2-5|TRBV11-2
CASSPGTGGLETQYF
TGTGCCAGCAGCCCCGGGACAGGGGGATTAGAGACCCAGTACTTC
>many|13|NA|TRBJ1-1|TRBV6-4
CASSLTPNTEAFF
TGTGCCAGCAGTTTGACACCTAACACTGAAGCTTTCTTT
>NA|15|NA|TRBJ1-6|TRBV19
CASSQVRTLETALHF
TGTGCCAGTAGTCAAGTCCGGACTCTTGAAACGGCCCTCCACTTT
>once|15|TRBD2|TRBJ2-5|TRBV4-2
CASSQVAGGRETQYF
TGTGCCAGCAGCCAGGTAGCGGGAGGGCGGGAGACCCAGTACTTC
>NA|13|NA|TRBJ1-5|TRBV19
CASSSGFNQPQHF
TGTGCCAGTAGTAGCGGGTTTAATCAGCCCCAGCATTTT
>NA|17|TRBD2|TRBJ2-5|TRBV14
CASSGSGRPRPQETQYF
TGTGCCAGCAGCGGTAGCGGGAGGCCCCGCCCCCAAGAGACCCAGTACTTC
>NA|11|NA|TRBJ2-5|TRBV28
CASVGVETQYF
TGTGCCAGCGTCGGGGTAGAGACCCAGTACTTC
>NA|13|TRBD1|TRBJ2-1|TRBV5-5
CASSSGTGYEQFF
TGTGCCAGCAGCTCCGGGACAGGGTATGAGCAGTTCTTC
>NA|14|NA|TRBJ2-7|TRBV24-1
CATSDSGIADEQYF
TGTGCCACCAGTGATTCAGGGATCGCGGACGAGCAGTACTTC
>NA|15|TRBD2|TRBJ2-1|TRBV10-3
CAISDGLAGKGEQFF
TGTGCCATCAGTGACGGACTAGCGGGAAAAGGTGAGCAGTTCTTC
>NA|12|NA|TRBJ1-5|TRBV19
CASSQSNQPQHF
TGTGCCAGTAGTCAAAGCAATCAGCCCCAGCATTTT
>few|15|NA|TRBJ2-7|TRBV11-2
CASSLERQGLGEQYF
TGTGCCAGCAGCTTAGAGCGGCAGGGGCTGGGCGAGCAGTACTTC
>NA|14|NA|TRBJ1-4|TRBV27
CASSPDRYNEKLFF
TGTGCCAGCAGTCCGGACAGATATAATGAAAAACTGTTTTTT
>NA|16|TRBD2|TRBJ2-6|TRBV19
CASSIEGGAGANVLTF
TGTGCCAGTAGTATAGAGGGAGGGGCTGGGGCCAACGTCCTGACTTTC
>NA|15|NA|TRBJ2-5|TRBV7-3
CASSLNPIRGETQYF
TGTGCCAGCAGCTTAAACCCGATTAGGGGTGAGACCCAGTACTTC
>NA|15|TRBD2|TRBJ2-1|TRBV28
CASSLGTSKIDEQFF
TGTGCCAGCAGTTTGGGGACTAGCAAAATCGATGAGCAGTTCTTC
>NA|15|TRBD1|TRBJ2-3|TRBV24-1
CATSRGQGRTDTQYF
TGTGCCACCAGCCGAGGACAGGGAAGGACAGATACGCAGTATTTT
>NA|16|TRBD1|TRBJ2-7|TRBV5-1
CASSSDRTGGPYEQYF
TGCGCCAGCAGCTCAGATAGGACAGGGGGACCCTACGAGCAGTACTTC
>NA|14|NA|TRBJ1-2|TRBV19
CASSIVGSNYGYTF
TGTGCCAGTAGTATAGTGGGCAGCAACTATGGCTACACCTTC
>NA|17|NA|TRBJ2-7|TRBV4-1
CASSQDSGLAGLYEQYF
TGCGCCAGCAGCCAAGATTCTGGGCTAGCAGGCTTATACGAGCAGTACTTC
>NA|17|NA|TRBJ2-1|TRBV4-2
CASSQVRGLSSGDEQFF
TGTGCCAGCAGCCAAGTGCGGGGGCTGAGTAGTGGGGATGAGCAGTTCTTC